Below, 32 T cell receptor beta chains from the same sample are listed, as sequenced in a study of shared clonotypes between healthy human individuals. Only in-frame clones appear in the TCRdb table, and some are missing; sequencing was by immunoSEQ multiplex PCR. This sample carries millions of clones, around 96% of them seen once, and the ten largest clones take 1% to 1.3%. Terminally differentiated effector memory CD45RA+ cells were left out of the naive CD8 fraction, which was CD45RO-negative and positively selected for CCR7. The material sequenced was naive CD8+ T cells sorted from blood. Receptors were obtained from a man aged 18 to 35 in good health.

This chain connects TRBV15 to TRBJ1-5, with D unresolved. Germline V CDR1 and CDR2: LNHNV, YYDKDF (reference sequence). The CDR3 spans 14 residues. Trimming took 8 bases from V and 7 from J, leaving 18 bases between them. CDR3 in amino acids: CATSLLGAGQPQHF. DNA of the CDR3: TGTGCCACCTCGCTACTAGGAGCAGGCCAGCCCCAGCATTTT.

This rearrangement joins TRBV28 to TRBJ2-7, with D unresolved. The CDR3 has 13 amino acids. V shed 4 bases and J shed 3 bases, with 10 bases lying between them. Looked up from germline, CDR1 is MDHEN and CDR2 is SYDVKM. CDR3 sequence (DNA): TGTGCCAGCAGTTCCTTCGACAACTACGAGCAGTACTTC. It codes for CASSSFDNYEQYF.

V and J are TRBV6-5 and TRBJ1-2; 10 bases line up with TRBD1. V lost 0 bases, J lost 3 bases, and 4 bases stayed unmatched. Germline values: CDR1 MNHEY, CDR2 SVGAGI. CDR3 length: 16 residues. For the CDR3, the DNA is TGTGCCAGCAGTTACTCGAGAGGGACAGGGGACTATGGCTACACCTTC. It is translated as CASSYSRGTGDYGYTF.

This clone was observed a single time. J is TRBJ2-3 and V is TRBV6-6, with D perhaps assigned TRBD1 or TRBD2 (5 bases each). CDR3 length: 14 residues. Germline V lookup: CDR1 MNHNY, CDR2 SVGAGI (reference sequence). V shed 0 bases and J shed 4 bases, with 8 bases lying between them. The CDR3 DNA reads as TGTGCCAGCAGTTACTCCGGGGACGCAGATACGCAGTATTTT. This codes for CASSYSGDADTQYF.

About this clone: Different DNA sequences within this sample yield the same CDR3. V is TRBV6-5 and J is TRBJ2-1; D not certain. CDR3 length: 13 amino acids. Trimming removed 3 bases at V and 5 bases at J, with 8 bases between. Germline-derived CDR1 and CDR2 are MNHEY and SVGAGI. Here the CDR3 DNA reads TGTGCCAGCAGTTATCCAGAGAACAATGAGCAGTTCTTC. Residues: CASSYPENNEQFF.

This clone was seen more than once but under ten times. The sample has other DNA sequences that encode this CDR3 too. The rearrangement uses TRBV7-9 and TRBJ1-1; 9 bases line up with TRBD1. V trimming: 5 bases; J trimming: 5 bases; junction bases outside the gene matches: 3. This CDR3 is built from 13 residues. Looked up from germline, CDR1 is SEHNR and CDR2 is FQNEAQ (reference sequence). The DNA of the CDR3 is TGTGCCAGCAGCCCAGGGACAGGGACTGAAGCTTTCTTT. This encodes CASSPGTGTEAFF.

The rearrangement links TRBV2 to TRBJ2-3; 13 bases line up with TRBD2. The V gene's germline CDR1 is SNHLY and CDR2 FYNNEI. V was pared by 9 bases and J by 0 bases, with 6 bases of the junction left unmatched. The CDR3 covers 16 residues. In DNA form, the CDR3 reads TGTGCCAGTCCAATGGGACTAGCGGGGAGCACAGATACGCAGTATTTT. This sequence encodes CASPMGLAGSTDTQYF.

The chain carries TRBV6-1 and TRBJ2-7; 9 bases fit TRBD2. The CDR3 is 15 residues long. Losses at the gene ends were 6 bases for V and 3 bases for J; bases not matched to a gene: 9. CDR1 and CDR2 (germline): MNHNS, SASEGT. The CDR3 sequence: CASRERLAAYYEQYF. The CDR3 DNA is TGTGCCAGCAGAGAACGACTAGCGGCATACTACGAGCAGTACTTC.

This chain connects TRBV29-1 to TRBJ2-7, with D perhaps matching TRBD1 (5 bases). V was cut by 7 bases and J by 2 bases, with 12 bases left in between. The CDR3 extends over 12 amino acids. CDR1 is SQVTM, CDR2 ANQGSEA, per germline. CDR3 sequence (DNA): TGCAGCGCCCCACAGGTTCCCTACGAGCAGTACTTC. Translation gives CSAPQVPYEQYF.

The chain uses TRBV27 and TRBJ1-5; no firm D call. CDR3 length equals 14 residues. Trimming removed 2 bases from V and 6 bases from J, with 11 bases in between. Germline-derived CDR1 and CDR2 are MNHEY and SMNVEV (reference sequence). CDR3 residues: CASSLVEGLQPQHF. The CDR3 DNA is TGTGCCAGCAGTTTAGTGGAAGGCCTTCAGCCCCAGCATTTT.

The chain is built from TRBV27 and TRBJ2-7, with TRBD2 as a possible D gene (5 bases). This CDR3 has 13 amino acids. Trimming removed 4 bases from V and 4 bases from J, with 11 bases in between. Germline assignment: CDR1 MNHEY and CDR2 SMNVEV (reference sequence). CDR3 coding DNA: TGTGCCAGCAGTTGGTACGGGGAATACGAGCAGTACTTC. Its translation is CASSWYGEYEQYF.

In the case of this clone: The sample has other DNA sequences that encode this CDR3 too. The CDR3 bases are TGTGCCAGCACTGCAGGGGGCAGCAATCAGCCCCAGCATTTT. This encodes CASTAGGSNQPQHF. V gene TRBV27 combines with J gene TRBJ1-5, with 8 bases fitting TRBD1. Trimming removed 7 bases from V and 1 base from J; junction bases left unmatched: 3. The CDR3 is made up of 14 amino acids. Per germline, CDR1 MNHEY and CDR2 SMNVEV (reference sequence).

The V and J genes are TRBV19 and TRBJ1-5, with TRBD1 matching 8 bases. Germline-derived CDR1 and CDR2 are LNHDA and SQIVND (reference sequence). The V gene end was trimmed by 6 bases and the J gene end by 1 base; junction bases not matched to a gene: 8. The CDR3 extends over 16 amino acids. CDR3 nucleotides: TGTGCCAGTAGCCTACAGGGGGGTCTAAGCAATCAGCCCCAGCATTTT. Its protein product is CASSLQGGLSNQPQHF.

The chain recombines TRBV2 with TRBJ2-7, with 7 bases that match TRBD1. The CDR3 is made up of 13 amino acids. In germline, CDR1 is SNHLY, CDR2 FYNNEI. The trim removed 5 bases at V and 3 bases at J, leaving 4 bases unmatched. The CDR3 loop is CASSHGTDYEQYF. The CDR3 DNA is TGTGCCAGCAGTCACGGGACAGACTACGAGCAGTACTTC.

The rearrangement joins TRBV6-5 to TRBJ2-7; D not resolved. The length of the CDR3 is 15 residues. The ends were cut back, 0 bases at V and 2 bases at J, with 11 bases in the middle. Germline CDR1 is MNHEY and CDR2 is SVGAGI. The CDR3, as DNA: TGTGCCAGCAGTTACTCGACTGAACAGACCTACGAGCAGTACTTC. This codes for CASSYSTEQTYEQYF.

The chain joins TRBV2 to TRBJ2-1; D gene ambiguous. V lost 6 bases and J lost 2, with 17 bases in between. Germline V lookup: CDR1 SNHLY, CDR2 FYNNEI. This CDR3 region has 16 residues. CDR3 sequence: CASRDPRLGTYNEQFF. Written as DNA, the CDR3 is TGTGCCAGCAGAGACCCTAGACTGGGGACCTACAATGAGCAGTTCTTC.

This chain joins TRBV28 and TRBJ2-5; 9 nucleotides align to TRBD1. CDR3 size: 18 residues. The V and J ends lost 4 bases and 5 bases, in that order; junction bases with no gene match: 17. Per germline, CDR1 MDHEN and CDR2 SYDVKM. CDR3 loop: CASSSGFRDREERETQYF. Here the CDR3 DNA reads TGTGCCAGCAGTTCGGGATTCCGGGACAGGGAGGAACGGGAGACCCAGTACTTC.

The chain carries TRBV13 and TRBJ2-3; 8 nucleotides match TRBD2. Germline assignment: CDR1 PRHDT and CDR2 FYEKMQ (reference sequence). The V gene end was trimmed by 3 bases and the J gene end by 4 bases; junction bases not matched to a gene: 12. The CDR3 has 17 amino acids. The CDR3 DNA reads as TGTGCCAGCAGCTTCGGGTTGGGCGGCGGGGGGTCAGATACGCAGTATTTT. Translated: CASSFGLGGGGSDTQYF.

The chain employs TRBV30 and TRBJ2-7, with a weak D call TRBD2 (6 bases). Germline V gene lookup returns CDR1 GTSNPN and CDR2 SVGIG (reference sequence). CDR3 length: 14 residues. Trimming stripped 1 base from V and 2 bases from J, with 12 bases between. CDR3 nucleotide sequence: TGTGCCTGGAGTGCAACGGGAGCTACCTACGAGCAGTACTTC. It is translated as CAWSATGATYEQYF.

The chain couples TRBV7-2 to TRBJ2-1, with 9 positions matching TRBD1. The V gene's germline CDR1 is SGHTA and CDR2 FQGNSA. CDR3 length: 15 amino acids. V was clipped by 5 bases and J by 2 bases; unmatched bases: 4. Here the CDR3 reads CASSDTGGAYNEQFF. DNA for the CDR3: TGTGCCAGCAGCGACACAGGGGGCGCCTACAATGAGCAGTTCTTC.

This chain joins TRBV6-5 and TRBJ2-7; D is ambiguous. V was shortened by 0 bases and J by 2 bases, with 11 bases between the two germline ends. Germline V gene lookup returns CDR1 MNHEY and CDR2 SVGAGI. The CDR3 has 15 residues. The CDR3 bases are TGTGCCAGCAGTTACTCTTCCGCTTTTACCTACGAGCAGTACTTC. Amino acids: CASSYSSAFTYEQYF.

The rearrangement links TRBV6-5 to TRBJ1-1; D possibly corresponds to TRBD1 (5 bases). Germline V gene data show CDR1 as MNHEY and CDR2 as SVGAGI. This CDR3 spans 14 amino acids. Trimming cost V 4 bases and J 2 bases, with 11 bases left between them. CDR3 sequence: CASSSRASNTEAFF. The CDR3 nucleotides read TGTGCCAGCAGTTCCAGGGCCTCAAACACTGAAGCTTTCTTT.

The chain combines TRBV19 with TRBJ1-1, with D perhaps TRBD1 (6 bases). Looked up from germline, CDR1 is LNHDA and CDR2 is SQIVND (reference sequence). The length of the CDR3 is 15 residues. V lost 6 bases and J lost 1, with 15 bases in between. The CDR3 nucleotides read TGTGCCAGTAGAATAATCCCACAGGGGAACACTGAAGCTTTCTTT. Amino acid sequence: CASRIIPQGNTEAFF.

V is TRBV11-2 and J is TRBJ2-1, with a weak D call TRBD2 (5 bases). Germline V CDR1 and CDR2: SGHAT, FQNNGV. CDR3 length: 13 residues. V was trimmed by 2 bases and J by 8 bases, leaving 10 bases between them. CDR3 coding DNA: TGTGCCAGCAGCTTATTAGCGACCGATGAGCAGTTCTTC. The encoded protein is CASSLLATDEQFF.

The rearrangement uses TRBV27 and TRBJ1-2; 7 nucleotides align to TRBD1. The CDR3 contains 13 residues. The V segment lost 3 bases and the J segment 9 bases; nucleotides outside the gene matches: 7. Germline V gives CDR1 MNHEY, CDR2 SMNVEV (reference sequence). CDR3 nucleotides: TGTGCCAGCAGTTTTTCCAGGGGGTATAGCTACACCTTC. This codes for CASSFSRGYSYTF.

The V gene is TRBV5-4, the J gene TRBJ1-1, with TRBD1 as a possible D gene (5 bases). The CDR3 length is 15 residues. Trimming took off 4 bases at V and 3 bases at J, with 16 bases between the two ends. The germline V gene encodes CDR1 SGHNT and CDR2 YYREEE (reference sequence). The DNA of the CDR3 is TGTGCCAGCAGCAACCCTTGGGCGGGGGACACTGAAGCTTTCTTT. Translating it yields CASSNPWAGDTEAFF.

J is TRBJ2-2 and V is TRBV13; TRBD2 agrees at 10 bases. Trimming took 0 bases from V and 5 from J; bases not matched to a gene: 3. The CDR3 has 16 residues. CDR1 is PRHDT and CDR2 is FYEKMQ in the germline V gene (reference sequence). The CDR3 here is CASSLGLAGQTGELFF. CDR3 in DNA: TGTGCCAGCAGCTTAGGACTAGCGGGGCAAACCGGGGAGCTGTTTTTT.

The chain employs TRBV4-3 and TRBJ2-5, with 9 bases identical to TRBD2. Germline CDR1 and CDR2: LGHNA and YSLEER. Losses at the gene ends were 4 bases for V and 2 bases for J; bases not matched to a gene: 2. The CDR3 sequence is 14 residues long. CDR3 DNA sequence: TGCGCCAGCAGCCCCGGACTAGCGCAAGAGACCCAGTACTTC. It yields the protein CASSPGLAQETQYF.

The genes are TRBV2 and TRBJ2-7; D is unclear. Germline assignment: CDR1 SNHLY and CDR2 FYNNEI. This CDR3 is built from 14 residues. V was cut by 2 bases and J by 2 bases, with 10 bases left in between. The CDR3 spells CASSEYGSPYEQYF. The CDR3 nucleotides are TGTGCCAGCAGTGAATACGGCTCCCCCTACGAGCAGTACTTC. Drawing the rest from reference TRBV2 and TRBJ2-7, the complete variable domain is EPEVTQTPSHQVTQMGQEVILRCVPISNHLYFYWYRQILGQKVEFLVSFYNNEISEKSEIFDDQFSVERPDGSNFTLKIRSTKLEDSAMYFCASSEYGSPYEQYFGPGTRLTVT.

In regard to this clone: Other DNA sequences in this specimen translate into the identical CDR3. This chain uses TRBV4-3 with TRBJ1-1; D not certain. Trimming cost V 0 bases and J 3 bases, with 11 bases left between them. Looked up from germline, CDR1 is LGHNA and CDR2 is YSLEER. This CDR3 comprises 15 residues. CDR3 DNA: TGCGCCAGCAGCCAAGATACGGGTGGGTACACTGAAGCTTTCTTT. The encoded protein is CASSQDTGGYTEAFF.

The chain carries TRBV28 and TRBJ2-3; D is possibly TRBD2 (6 bases). The V gene lost 5 bases and the J gene lost 1 base, with 16 bases spanning the gap. Germline CDR1 and CDR2: MDHEN and SYDVKM. The CDR3 runs 16 residues. Written as DNA, the CDR3 is TGTGCCAGCAGTCGGGACGGGTTAGCGGGCACAGATACGCAGTATTTT. Protein sequence: CASSRDGLAGTDTQYF.

V gene TRBV4-3 combines with J gene TRBJ2-7; the match to TRBD1 covers 8 bases. After removal of 3 bases from V and 3 bases from J, the junction contained 7 bases not matched to a gene. This CDR3 spans 15 amino acids. Germline CDR1 is LGHNA and CDR2 is YSLEER. The CDR3 sequence is CASSHGQGGYYEQYF. For the CDR3, the DNA is TGCGCCAGCAGCCACGGACAGGGCGGTTACTACGAGCAGTACTTC.